The 14 T cell receptor beta chains below come from one sample, sequenced in a study of T cell repertoires in cytomegalovirus infection. TCRdb reprocessed the reads via MiXCR and lists one record per CDR3 protein. The table includes about 100,000 distinct CDR3 sequences, roughly a quarter detected once. The sequenced sample was CD8+ T cells from PBMCs. The receptors were sampled from a human donor in good health (CMV status not recorded). Some clones in this sample may be carry-over from other donors' samples.

This clonotype turned up a few times. The chain employs TRBV29-1 and TRBJ2-1; the match to TRBD2 covers 9 bases. CDR3 length equals 15 residues. The germline gives CDR1 SQVTM, CDR2 ANQGSEA. V lost 0 bases and J lost 4; bases outside the gene matches: 4. The DNA for the CDR3 is TGCAGCGTTGAAGACTGGACTAGCGAGTACAATGAGCAGTTCTTC. It encodes CSVEDWTSEYNEQFF.

Ten or more counts support this clonotype. The V gene is TRBV6-1, the J gene TRBJ2-2; 7 nucleotides line up with TRBD2. Trimming cost V 6 bases and J 3 bases; bases outside gene matches: 4. The CDR3 has 14 amino acids. Germline V gene lookup returns CDR1 MNHNS and CDR2 SASEGT. The CDR3 region is CASRSSGDTGELFF. Here the CDR3 DNA reads TGTGCCAGCAGATCTAGCGGAGACACCGGGGAGCTGTTTTTT.

The chain carries TRBV6-6 and TRBJ2-1; D perhaps matches TRBD2 (5 bases). CDR1 and CDR2 from the germline V gene are MNHNY and SVGAGI (reference sequence). The CDR3 totals 14 residues. V was pared by 6 bases and J by 6 bases, with 15 bases between. CDR3 loop: CASSPEDGGNEQFF. Here the CDR3 DNA reads TGTGCCAGCAGCCCTGAGGACGGAGGCAATGAGCAGTTCTTC.

The chain combines TRBV28 with TRBJ1-2; D not resolved. This CDR3 has 14 amino acids. V was pared by 2 bases and J by 1 base, with 8 bases between. CDR1 MDHEN and CDR2 SYDVKM come from the germline V gene. Here the CDR3 reads CASSLATVNYGYTF. CDR3 coding DNA: TGTGCCAGCAGTTTAGCCACAGTTAACTATGGCTACACCTTC.

This clonotype was recorded at least ten times. The V and J genes are TRBV28 and TRBJ2-1; 15 bases match TRBD2. This CDR3 contains 16 residues. Germline-derived CDR1 and CDR2 are MDHEN and SYDVKM. The V gene end was trimmed by 5 bases and the J gene end by 9 bases; junction bases not matched to a gene: 8. The CDR3 coding sequence is TGTGCCAGCAGTCCCGGGACTAGCGGGAGGACGACTGAGCAGTTCTTC. Translating it yields CASSPGTSGRTTEQFF.

In regard to this clonotype: Given the absence of the conserved phenylalanine or tryptophan at the CDR3 end, a read error is likely. The chain carries TRBV27 and TRBJ1-1; weak D call: TRBD1 (6 bases). Trimming took off 3 bases at V and 8 bases at J, with 13 bases between the two ends. The CDR3 sequence is 13 residues long. The germline CDR1 and CDR2 sequences are MNHEY and SMNVEV (reference sequence). In nucleotides, the CDR3 is TGTGCCAGCAGTTTCAGGGGAGGGAGCGAAGCTTTCTTG. Translating gives CASSFRGGSEAFL.

V usage is TRBV7-9 and J usage is TRBJ2-7, with D possibly being TRBD1 or TRBD2 (5 bases each). CDR3 length equals 15 residues. The germline CDR1 and CDR2 sequences are SEHNR and FQNEAQ (reference sequence). Trimming left V 5 bases short and J 6 bases short, with 20 bases between. The CDR3 DNA is TGTGCCAGCAGCGACTTAGGGACGTCAGAATCCGAGCAGTACTTC. Protein: CASSDLGTSESEQYF.

There are many counts of this clonotype. The rearrangement uses TRBV12-3 or TRBV12-4 and TRBJ1-1; no clear D gene. This CDR3 region has 14 residues. The V and J ends lost 5 bases and 5 bases respectively, with 15 bases between them. The CDR3 region has the DNA TGTGCCAGCAGTCGAGGAGGTTACAAAACTGAAGCTTTCTTT. Translated, it gives CASSRGGYKTEAFF.

The rearrangement joins TRBV28 to TRBJ2-7, with 10 positions matching TRBD2. This CDR3 is built from 16 residues. Per the germline V gene, CDR1 is MDHEN and CDR2 is SYDVKM. Trimming removed 4 bases from V and 2 bases from J; junction bases left unmatched: 8. The CDR3 spells CASSSRASGGTYEQYF. The CDR3 nucleotides are TGTGCCAGCAGTTCCCGGGCTAGCGGGGGAACCTACGAGCAGTACTTC.

The rearrangement uses TRBV9 and TRBJ2-3; D is possibly TRBD1 (6 bases). The CDR3 is 14 amino acids. V gave up 3 bases and J gave up 3 bases, with 11 bases separating them. Germline V gives CDR1 SGDLS, CDR2 YYNGEE. CDR3 nucleotides: TGTGCCAGCAGCGAACAGGGTCGTACAGATACGCAGTATTTT. Protein product: CASSEQGRTDTQYF.

The chain is built from TRBV20-1 and TRBJ2-3; TRBD2 agrees at 11 bases. Germline CDR1 and CDR2: DFQATT and SNEGSKA (reference sequence). With 1 base clipped from V and 4 bases from J, the junction kept 4 bases outside the gene matches. The CDR3 covers 15 residues. The CDR3 sequence is CSARAGTSGADTQYF. The DNA of the CDR3 is TGCAGTGCTAGAGCCGGGACTAGCGGCGCAGATACGCAGTATTTT.

The count of this clonotype is one. A much larger clone sits a single nucleotide away, making a read error possible. Given the absence of the conserved phenylalanine or tryptophan at the CDR3 end, a read error is likely. The chain has TRBV11-2 and TRBJ2-2; 9 bases map to TRBD2. The germline gives CDR1 SGHAT, CDR2 FQNNGV. The CDR3 has 15 residues. V lost 3 bases, J lost 4 bases, and 3 bases stayed unmatched. The DNA for the CDR3 is TGTGCCAGCAGCTTTAGCGGGAGTCGCACCGGGGAGCTGTTTTCT. It is translated as CASSFSGSRTGELFS.

This clonotype has only a few counts. The chain couples TRBV7-9 to TRBJ2-5; unclear D gene. Germline-derived CDR1 and CDR2 are SEHNR and FQNEAQ (reference sequence). This CDR3 contains 14 residues. V dropped 0 bases and J dropped 1 base, with 6 bases sitting between them. The CDR3 DNA reads as TGTGCCAGCAGCTTAGCGATCGGCCAAGAGACCCAGTACTTC. Its translation is CASSLAIGQETQYF.

This sequence joins TRBV30 and TRBJ1-1; D is unresolved. CDR3 length equals 15 residues. Per germline, CDR1 GTSNPN and CDR2 SVGIG (reference sequence). Trimming took off 2 bases at V and 4 bases at J, with 17 bases between the two ends. The CDR3 DNA reads TGTGCCTGGAGTACGGGGTCACATACGGGCACTGAAGCTTTCTTT. Protein product: CAWSTGSHTGTEAFF.